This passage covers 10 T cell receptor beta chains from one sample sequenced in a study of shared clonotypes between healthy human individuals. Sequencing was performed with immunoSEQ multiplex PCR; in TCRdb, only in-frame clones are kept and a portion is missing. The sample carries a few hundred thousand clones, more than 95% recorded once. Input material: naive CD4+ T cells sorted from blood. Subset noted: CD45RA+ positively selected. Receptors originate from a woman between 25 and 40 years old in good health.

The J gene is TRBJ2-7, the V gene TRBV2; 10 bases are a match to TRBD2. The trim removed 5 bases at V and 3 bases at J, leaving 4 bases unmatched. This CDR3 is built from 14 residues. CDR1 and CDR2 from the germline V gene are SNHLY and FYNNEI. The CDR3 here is CASSPGLAFYEQYF. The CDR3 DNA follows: TGTGCCAGCAGTCCGGGACTAGCGTTCTACGAGCAGTACTTC.

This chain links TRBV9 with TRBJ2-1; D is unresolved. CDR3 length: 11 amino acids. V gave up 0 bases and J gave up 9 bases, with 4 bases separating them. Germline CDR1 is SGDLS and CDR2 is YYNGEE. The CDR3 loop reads CASSVEVEQFF. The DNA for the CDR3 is TGTGCCAGCAGCGTAGAGGTTGAGCAGTTCTTC.

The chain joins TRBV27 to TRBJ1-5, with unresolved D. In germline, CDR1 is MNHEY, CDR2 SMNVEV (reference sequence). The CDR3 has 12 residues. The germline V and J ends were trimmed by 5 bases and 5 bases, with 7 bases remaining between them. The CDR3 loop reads CASSTGYQPQHF. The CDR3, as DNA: TGTGCCAGCAGTACCGGATATCAGCCCCAGCATTTT.

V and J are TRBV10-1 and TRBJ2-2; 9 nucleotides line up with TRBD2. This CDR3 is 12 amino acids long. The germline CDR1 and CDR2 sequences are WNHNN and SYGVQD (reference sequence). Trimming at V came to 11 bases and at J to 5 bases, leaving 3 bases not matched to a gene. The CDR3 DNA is TGCGCCTCCCTAGCGGGAACCGGGGAGCTGTTTTTT. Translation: CASLAGTGELFF.

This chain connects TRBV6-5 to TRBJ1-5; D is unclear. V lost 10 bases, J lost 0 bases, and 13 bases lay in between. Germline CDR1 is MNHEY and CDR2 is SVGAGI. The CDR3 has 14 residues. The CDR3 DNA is TGTGCCACGAAAGCGGGGTATAGCAATCAGCCCCAGCATTTT. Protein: CATKAGYSNQPQHF.

CDR3 sequence (DNA): TGTGCCAGCAGCTTGGAATGGACAGGGGGCCGAAATCAGCCCCAGCATTTT. Translated, it gives CASSLEWTGGRNQPQHF. This chain joins TRBV5-5 and TRBJ1-5; 11 bases line up with TRBD1. Germline lookup yields CDR1 SGHKS and CDR2 YYEKEE (reference sequence). J was trimmed by 4 bases and V by 0 bases; bases with no gene match: 6. CDR3 length equals 17 residues.

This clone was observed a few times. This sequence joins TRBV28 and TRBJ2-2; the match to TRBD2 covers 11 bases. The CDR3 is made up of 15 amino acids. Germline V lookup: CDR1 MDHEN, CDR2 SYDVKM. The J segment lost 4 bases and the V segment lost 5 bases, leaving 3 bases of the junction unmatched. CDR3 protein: CASSGSGRGTGELFF. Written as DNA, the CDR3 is TGTGCCAGCAGTGGTAGCGGGAGGGGCACCGGGGAGCTGTTTTTT. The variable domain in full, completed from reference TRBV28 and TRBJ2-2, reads DVKVTQSSRYLVKRTGEKVFLECVQDMDHENMFWYRQDPGLGLRLIYFSYDVKMKEKGDIPEGYSVSREKKERFSLILESASTNQTSMYLCASSGSGRGTGELFFGEGSRLTVL.

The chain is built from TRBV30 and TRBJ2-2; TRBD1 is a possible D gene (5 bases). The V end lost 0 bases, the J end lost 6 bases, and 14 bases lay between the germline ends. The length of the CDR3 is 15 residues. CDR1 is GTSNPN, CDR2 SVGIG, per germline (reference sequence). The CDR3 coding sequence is TGTGCCTGGAGTGTATCCGAAGGGGTGGCCGGGGAGCTGTTTTTT. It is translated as CAWSVSEGVAGELFF.

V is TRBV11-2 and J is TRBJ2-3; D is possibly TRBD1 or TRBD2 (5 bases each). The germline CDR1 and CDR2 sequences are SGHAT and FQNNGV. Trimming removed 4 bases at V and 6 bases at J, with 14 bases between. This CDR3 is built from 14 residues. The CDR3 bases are TGTGCCAGCAGCTCCGCCCGGGGCCCCGATACGCAGTATTTT. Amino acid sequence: CASSSARGPDTQYF.

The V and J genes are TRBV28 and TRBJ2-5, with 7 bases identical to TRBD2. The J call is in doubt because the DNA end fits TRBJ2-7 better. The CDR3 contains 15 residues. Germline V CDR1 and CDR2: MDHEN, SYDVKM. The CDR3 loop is CASSLHPSGSYEQYF. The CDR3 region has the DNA TGTGCCAGCAGTTTACATCCTAGCGGCTCCTACGAGCAGTACTTC.